The 28 T cell receptor beta chains in this list originate from one sample, sequenced in a study of cytomegalovirus exposure and HLA in healthy donors. PCR employed 60 Vbeta and 13 Jbeta primers. Assay used: immunoSEQ multiplex PCR; TCRdb lists only in-frame clones, some missing. The sample shows fewer than 200,000 clones, more than 85% of them seen only once. The specimen sequenced was PBMCs. The receptors were gathered from a girl less than two years old in good health and CMV-seronegative.

This clone has a handful of counts. The chain has TRBV6-1 and TRBJ2-1; TRBD1 aligns across 9 bases. There are 15 residues in the CDR3. Trimming cost V 3 bases and J 9 bases; bases outside gene matches: 9. Germline V lookup: CDR1 MNHNS, CDR2 SASEGT. The CDR3 loop is CASSDRTGVGPEQFF. The DNA of the CDR3 is TGTGCCAGCAGTGACCGGACAGGGGTCGGTCCTGAGCAGTTCTTC.

The rearrangement uses TRBV4-2 and TRBJ2-2; 7 bases match TRBD1. Germline V lookup: CDR1 LGHNA, CDR2 YNFKEQ. The CDR3 is 13 amino acids. V lost 5 bases and J lost 5; bases outside the gene matches: 2. The CDR3: CASSLTGTGELFF. Here the CDR3 DNA reads TGTGCCAGCAGCTTGACAGGGACCGGGGAGCTGTTTTTT.

Note on this clone: Other DNA sequences in this sample translate to the same CDR3. The chain combines TRBV4-1 with TRBJ2-7; 12 bases are shared with TRBD2. CDR3 length equals 15 residues. Germline lookup yields CDR1 MGHRA and CDR2 YSYEKL. V dropped 2 bases and J dropped 3; count of bases not matched to a gene: 2. The CDR3: CASSQPGLAGYEQYF. CDR3 DNA: TGCGCCAGCAGCCAACCGGGACTAGCGGGCTACGAGCAGTACTTC.

J is TRBJ2-1 and V is TRBV5-1; 10 bases fit TRBD1. V trimming: 6 bases; J trimming: 6 bases; junction bases outside the gene matches: 9. The germline CDR1 and CDR2 sequences are SGHRS and YFSETQ. The CDR3 runs to 15 residues. In nucleotides, the CDR3 is TGCGCCAGCAAGGGGACAGGGGTAGTCGGCAATGAGCAGTTCTTC. It is translated as CASKGTGVVGNEQFF. The entire variable domain, with the rest obtained from reference TRBV5-1 and TRBJ2-1, is as follows: KAGVTQTPRYLIKTRGQQVTLSCSPISGHRSVSWYQQTPGQGLQFLFEYFSETQRNKGNFPGRFSGRQFSNSRSEMNVSTLELGDSALYLCASKGTGVVGNEQFFGPGTRLTVL.

The genes are TRBV4-2 and TRBJ2-7; 10 bases are shared with TRBD2. In germline, CDR1 is LGHNA, CDR2 YNFKEQ. V lost 1 base, J lost 1 base, and 4 bases stayed unmatched. The CDR3 totals 16 residues. This CDR3 is CASSQVAGGDSYEQYF. In DNA form, the CDR3 reads TGTGCCAGCAGCCAAGTAGCGGGAGGAGATTCCTACGAGCAGTACTTC.

The J gene is TRBJ2-1, the V gene TRBV7-2; a possible D gene is TRBD2 (7 bases). The CDR3 runs to 15 residues. Germline CDR1 is SGHTA and CDR2 is FQGNSA. The V gene lost 0 bases and the J gene lost 9 bases, with 15 bases spanning the gap. The CDR3 loop is CASSLAGGGLGEQFF. The CDR3 nucleotides read TGTGCCAGCAGCTTAGCTGGGGGGGGGCTTGGTGAGCAGTTCTTC.

V is TRBV6-5 and J is TRBJ2-7, with D possibly TRBD1 on 6 matching bases. The CDR3 totals 16 residues. Deletions cut 0 bases from V and 2 bases from J, with 14 bases between. The germline V gene encodes CDR1 MNHEY and CDR2 SVGAGI. The DNA of the CDR3 is TGTGCCAGCAGTTACTCCGAAGGGGGAACCACCTACGAGCAGTACTTC. Protein sequence: CASSYSEGGTTYEQYF.

The chain recombines TRBV29-1 with TRBJ1-1; 9 positions agree with TRBD1. Per germline, CDR1 SQVTM and CDR2 ANQGSEA. Trimming removed 3 bases from V and 0 bases from J; junction bases left unmatched: 2. This CDR3 region has 14 residues. The CDR3 sequence is CSVDGTGLNTEAFF. CDR3 nucleotide sequence: TGCAGCGTTGATGGGACAGGGTTGAACACTGAAGCTTTCTTT.

CDR3 protein: CASSLGRGAGYNEQFF. The DNA for the CDR3 is TGTGCCAGCAGCTTAGGCCGAGGGGCGGGATACAATGAGCAGTTCTTC. The chain couples TRBV13 to TRBJ2-1, with D possibly TRBD2 on 6 matching bases. Trimming stripped 0 bases from V and 4 bases from J, with 13 bases between. The CDR3 loop spans 16 amino acids. CDR1 is PRHDT and CDR2 is FYEKMQ in the germline V gene (reference sequence).

The J gene is TRBJ2-4, the V gene TRBV9; TRBD1 matches at 8 bases. The germline CDR1 and CDR2 sequences are SGDLS and YYNGEE. Trimming at V came to 3 bases and at J to 0 bases, leaving 5 bases not matched to a gene. The CDR3 has 16 amino acids. This chain's CDR3 is CASSGRQGIAKNIQYF. CDR3 DNA sequence: TGTGCCAGCAGCGGTCGACAGGGGATAGCCAAAAACATTCAGTACTTC.

On this clone itself: Without the conserved terminal phenylalanine or tryptophan, this CDR3 likely stems from a read error. The rearrangement joins TRBV6-1 to TRBJ2-7; 8 nucleotides match TRBD1. With V trimmed by 7 bases and J by 4 bases, 9 bases remained unmatched. This CDR3 is 14 amino acids long. The germline CDR1 and CDR2 sequences are MNHNS and SASEGT. In DNA, the CDR3 is TGTGCCAGCACGGGGACAGGATATCTGTACGAGCAGTACCTC. This codes for CASTGTGYLYEQYL.

This chain links TRBV7-2 with TRBJ1-2; D not resolved. V lost 2 bases and J 4 bases, leaving 17 bases between the germline ends. The CDR3 has 16 residues. Germline V gene data show CDR1 as SGHTA and CDR2 as FQGNSA. The CDR3 DNA reads as TGTGCCAGCAGCTTACCCCTCGGGGTCGCTCCCTATGGCTACACCTTC. The encoded protein is CASSLPLGVAPYGYTF.

The chain employs TRBV6-6 and TRBJ2-1, with 9 bases that match TRBD1. Germline CDR1 is MNHNY and CDR2 is SVGAGI (reference sequence). The J segment lost 4 bases and the V segment lost 0 bases, leaving 4 bases of the junction unmatched. This CDR3 comprises 16 residues. The CDR3 is CASSYSDRGPYNEQFF. CDR3 DNA: TGTGCCAGCAGTTACTCGGACAGGGGCCCGTACAATGAGCAGTTCTTC.

The chain couples TRBV7-9 to TRBJ1-4; TRBD1 matches 7 bases. The CDR3 covers 13 residues. V gave up 6 bases and J gave up 8 bases; unmatched junction bases: 6. Germline CDR1 reads SEHNR; CDR2 reads FQNEAQ (reference sequence). The CDR3 coding sequence is TGTGCCAGCAGGTCAGGGACAGTCGAAAAACTGTTTTTT. Amino acid sequence: CASRSGTVEKLFF.

The chain is built from TRBV11-1 and TRBJ2-7; TRBD1 matches 7 bases. The germline V gene encodes CDR1 SGHAT and CDR2 FQDESV (reference sequence). V shed 7 bases and J 3 bases; nucleotides not matched to a gene: 9. The CDR3 spans 14 residues. The CDR3 DNA is TGTGCCAGCACAAAGAGGGCAGGGGGCTACGAGCAGTACTTC. It translates to CASTKRAGGYEQYF.

The rearrangement links TRBV7-9 to TRBJ1-1; 8 bases align to TRBD1. This CDR3 spans 16 amino acids. V trimming: 5 bases; J trimming: 7 bases; junction bases outside the gene matches: 15. Germline loops: CDR1 SEHNR, CDR2 FQNEAQ (reference sequence). CDR3 protein: CASSLSPQGERLEAFF. The CDR3 DNA is TGTGCCAGCAGCCTCTCCCCACAGGGGGAGAGACTTGAAGCTTTCTTT. The entire variable domain, with the rest obtained from reference TRBV7-9 and TRBJ1-1, is as follows: DTGVSQNPRHKITKRGQNVTFRCDPISEHNRLYWYRQTLGQGPEFLTYFQNEAQLEKSRLLSDRFSAERPKGSFSTLEIQRTEQGDSAMYLCASSLSPQGERLEAFFGQGTRLTVV.

This chain uses TRBV7-8 with TRBJ2-2, with a possible D match to TRBD2 (6 bases). The CDR3 totals 16 residues. Deletions cut 0 bases from V and 8 bases from J, with 16 bases between. The V gene's germline CDR1 is SGHVS and CDR2 FQNEAQ. This CDR3 reads CASSLAGTGLGGELFF. CDR3 in DNA: TGTGCCAGCAGCTTAGCGGGGACTGGCCTGGGGGGGGAGCTGTTTTTT. Variable domain in full (rest from reference TRBV7-8 and TRBJ2-2): GAGVSQSPRYKVAKRGQDVALRCDPISGHVSLFWYQQALGQGPEFLTYFQNEAQLDKSGLPSDRFFAERPEGSVSTLKIQRTQQEDSAVYLCASSLAGTGLGGELFFGEGSRLTVL.

The rearrangement uses TRBV2 and TRBJ2-1; 13 bases map to TRBD2. The CDR3 has 14 amino acids. Germline V CDR1 and CDR2: SNHLY, FYNNEI. V gave up 8 bases and J gave up 8 bases; unmatched junction bases: 6. The CDR3 spells CASGGLAGDHEQFF. DNA of the CDR3: TGTGCCAGCGGAGGACTAGCGGGAGACCATGAGCAGTTCTTC.

This clone was recorded once. This sequence joins TRBV13 and TRBJ2-5; 7 bases match TRBD1. The J call may be incorrect, as the DNA end agrees better with TRBJ2-7. Germline CDR1 and CDR2: PRHDT and FYEKMQ (reference sequence). The CDR3 runs 16 residues. In DNA form, the CDR3 reads TGTGCCAGCAGCTTAGGCCAGGGGACAGCAACTTACGAGCAGTACTTC. This codes for CASSLGQGTATYEQYF.

The chain carries TRBV30 and TRBJ1-4; no definite D call. CDR3 size: 14 residues. V was shortened by 5 bases and J by 7 bases, with 17 bases between the two germline ends. Germline values: CDR1 GTSNPN, CDR2 SVGIG (reference sequence). The CDR3 DNA reads as TGTGCCTGGTCCAGGAAAACAGTCTCTGAAAAACTGTTTTTT. Residues: CAWSRKTVSEKLFF.

V gene TRBV30 combines with J gene TRBJ1-6, with 8 bases matching TRBD1. This CDR3 has 14 residues. Trimming cost V 1 base and J 13 bases; bases outside gene matches: 9. Germline V lookup: CDR1 GTSNPN, CDR2 SVGIG (reference sequence). The CDR3 reads CAWSDGTGGWPLHF. CDR3 bases: TGTGCCTGGAGTGACGGGACAGGAGGGTGGCCCCTCCACTTT.

This clone was observed a single time. The chain combines TRBV7-3 with TRBJ2-7, with TRBD1 as a possible D gene (5 bases). V was cut by 2 bases and J by 6 bases, with 11 bases left in between. This CDR3 spans 13 amino acids. Germline V lookup: CDR1 SGHTA, CDR2 FQGTGA. The CDR3 reads CASSLAGKSEQYF. Here the CDR3 DNA reads TGTGCCAGCAGCTTAGCAGGGAAGTCCGAGCAGTACTTC.

The CDR3 DNA sequence: TGTGCCAGCAGTATTAATACAGGGGGCGACGAGCAGTACTTC. It yields the protein CASSINTGGDEQYF. The J gene is TRBJ2-7, the V gene TRBV27, with 9 bases lining up with TRBD1. The junction had 7 bases not matched to a gene; V was cut back by 5 bases and J by 5 bases. This CDR3 has 14 amino acids. CDR1 and CDR2 (germline): MNHEY, SMNVEV (reference sequence).

This chain connects TRBV30 to TRBJ2-1; the D gene is possibly TRBD2 (6 bases). CDR1 is GTSNPN, CDR2 SVGIG, per germline (reference sequence). Trimming cost V 2 bases and J 6 bases, with 20 bases left between them. The CDR3 runs to 16 residues. The CDR3 DNA reads as TGTGCCTGGAGTCTCGGAAGCTCGGGAGCTTCCAATGAGCAGTTCTTC. Amino acid sequence: CAWSLGSSGASNEQFF.

The V and J genes are TRBV19 and TRBJ2-3; 11 bases align to TRBD2. Germline assignment: CDR1 LNHDA and CDR2 SQIVND (reference sequence). CDR3 size: 16 residues. Trimming at V came to 3 bases and at J to 2 bases, leaving 4 bases not matched to a gene. CDR3 in DNA: TGTGCCAGTAGTATCCCACTAGCGGGAGCCACAGATACGCAGTATTTT. Amino acid sequence: CASSIPLAGATDTQYF.

J is TRBJ1-1 and V is TRBV9; 8 nucleotides line up with TRBD1. The length of the CDR3 is 15 residues. The trim removed 4 bases at V and 3 bases at J, leaving 8 bases unmatched. Germline V gives CDR1 SGDLS, CDR2 YYNGEE. DNA of the CDR3: TGTGCCAGCAGCCCTTACGGACAGGGAGACACTGAAGCTTTCTTT. As protein: CASSPYGQGDTEAFF. The whole variable domain, filled in from reference TRBV9 and TRBJ1-1, reads DSGVTQTPKHLITATGQRVTLRCSPRSGDLSVYWYQQSLDQGLQFLIQYYNGEERAKGNILERFSAQQFPDLHSELNLSSLELGDSALYFCASSPYGQGDTEAFFGQGTRLTVV.

The chain links TRBV6-5 to TRBJ1-2; TRBD1 is a possible D gene (6 bases). Germline values: CDR1 MNHEY, CDR2 SVGAGI. The CDR3 is made up of 14 amino acids. The V and J ends lost 4 bases and 4 bases respectively, with 13 bases between them. The CDR3 bases are TGTGCCAGCAGTTTGCAACAGGGTGCCTATGGCTACACCTTC. Protein product: CASSLQQGAYGYTF.

The chain joins TRBV4-1 to TRBJ2-5, with D possibly TRBD1 on 5 matching bases. V was shortened by 1 base and J by 13 bases, with 19 bases between the two germline ends. Germline CDR1 and CDR2: MGHRA and YSYEKL. The length of the CDR3 is 14 residues. CDR3 region: CASSQGPLDRNPYF. CDR3 nucleotide sequence: TGCGCCAGCAGCCAAGGACCCCTCGACAGAAACCCGTACTTC.